The 10 T cell receptor beta chains below come from one sample, sequenced in a study of T cell responses to AZD1222 COVID-19 vaccine. Measured with immunoSEQ multiplex PCR; TCRdb has only the in-frame clones, and not every one. The profile shows roughly 80,000 clones, around 90% of them singletons. Sequencing was performed on peripheral blood, taken on day 0 of MenACWY control vaccination. The receptors originated from an adult in good health.

This sequence joins TRBV5-1 and TRBJ2-6; D is unresolved. The CDR3 sequence is 16 residues long. Trimming shortened V by 0 bases and J by 2 bases, and 9 bases separated the two germline ends. Germline CDR1 and CDR2: SGHRS and YFSETQ. The chain's CDR3 is CASSLVPGTGANVLTF. DNA for the CDR3: TGCGCCAGCAGCTTGGTCCCTGGCACTGGGGCCAACGTCCTGACTTTC.

The chain recombines TRBV3-1 (or the pseudogene TRBV3-2) with TRBJ1-5; the D gene is possibly TRBD1 (6 bases). The V and J ends lost 1 base and 0 bases respectively, with 19 bases between them. The CDR3 has 19 residues. Looked up from germline, CDR1 is LGHDT and CDR2 is YNNKEL (reference sequence). This CDR3 is CASSQAGGREGDSNQPQHF. The CDR3, as DNA: TGTGCCAGCAGCCAAGCTGGGGGGCGAGAGGGAGATAGCAATCAGCCCCAGCATTTT.

V is TRBV12-3 or TRBV12-4 and J is TRBJ1-1; weak D call: TRBD1 (5 bases). The length of the CDR3 is 12 residues. Trimming removed 5 bases at V and 6 bases at J, with 10 bases between. CDR3 region: CASSNPGSEAFF. CDR3 nucleotide sequence: TGTGCCAGCAGTAACCCAGGGTCTGAAGCTTTCTTT.

The genes are TRBV7-6 and TRBJ1-4; weak D call: TRBD1 (6 bases). Trimming removed 5 bases at V and 6 bases at J, with 16 bases between. CDR1 is SGHVS and CDR2 is FNYEAQ in the germline V gene. This CDR3 is 15 amino acids long. The CDR3 region has the DNA TGTGCCAGCAGCAAAAATCCAGGGGTCGATGAAAAACTGTTTTTT. Translation gives CASSKNPGVDEKLFF. Supplemented by reference TRBV7-6 and TRBJ1-4, the full variable domain reads GAGVSQSPRYKVTKRGQDVALRCDPISGHVSLYWYRQALGQGPEFLTYFNYEAQQDKSGLPNDRFSAERPEGSISTLTIQRTEQRDSAMYRCASSKNPGVDEKLFFGSGTQLSVL.

The chain couples TRBV28 to TRBJ2-2; D call uncertain. Trimming removed 7 bases from V and 8 bases from J, with 8 bases in between. This CDR3 region has 11 residues. Germline CDR1 reads MDHEN; CDR2 reads SYDVKM. DNA of the CDR3: TGTGCCAGCACAGGACGAGGGGAGCTGTTTTTT. Its translation: CASTGRGELFF.

J is TRBJ2-1 and V is TRBV9; D remains unclear. The CDR3 runs 13 residues. Trimming cost V 4 bases and J 4 bases, with 9 bases left between them. The germline V gene encodes CDR1 SGDLS and CDR2 YYNGEE. CDR3 sequence reads: CASSYGPYNEQFF. The CDR3 coding sequence is TGTGCCAGCAGCTATGGACCGTACAATGAGCAGTTCTTC.

This clone was detected once. The chain is built from TRBV3-1 (or the pseudogene TRBV3-2) and TRBJ2-4; tentative D call: TRBD1 (7 bases). CDR3 size: 15 residues. V was shortened by 1 base and J by 7 bases, with 14 bases between the two germline ends. The germline gives CDR1 LGHDT, CDR2 YNNKEL (reference sequence). Here the CDR3 reads CASSQVEGALNIQYF. CDR3 in DNA: TGTGCCAGCAGCCAAGTGGAGGGGGCTTTGAACATTCAGTACTTC.

The J gene is TRBJ2-1, the V gene TRBV5-1, with 8 bases identical to TRBD1. Germline lookup yields CDR1 SGHRS and CDR2 YFSETQ. CDR3 size: 14 residues. Trimming removed 4 bases from V and 5 bases from J; junction bases left unmatched: 5. As DNA, the CDR3 is TGCGCCAGCAGCACGACAGGGGCTCACAATGAGCAGTTCTTC. Protein sequence: CASSTTGAHNEQFF.

The chain recombines TRBV5-6 with TRBJ2-1; tentatively, D is TRBD2 (5 bases). Trimming stripped 0 bases from V and 4 bases from J, with 14 bases between. This CDR3 spans 16 amino acids. CDR1 is SGHDT, CDR2 YYEEEE, per germline. This CDR3 reads CASSLDLGERYNEQFF. Written as DNA, the CDR3 is TGTGCCAGCAGCTTGGACCTCGGGGAGCGGTACAATGAGCAGTTCTTC.

The chain uses TRBV6-6 and TRBJ1-2; the D is unclear. The CDR3 is made up of 15 amino acids. CDR1 is MNHNY, CDR2 SVGAGI, per germline (reference sequence). Trimming pared 2 bases from V and 2 bases from J, leaving 12 bases between. CDR3 in amino acids: CASSYEMGLNYGYTF. The DNA for the CDR3 is TGTGCCAGCAGTTACGAGATGGGTTTAAACTATGGCTACACCTTC.